A single sample gave rise to the 31 T cell receptor beta chains below, sequenced in a study of blood T cells in healthy people across ages. A second PCR, run for about 7 to 11 cycles, used a sample-barcoded 5' primer plus a J-beta primer mix. Using its own MiXCR run on the 5' RACE reads, TCRdb lists one record per CDR3 protein. Of 1.5 million to 1.9 million distinct CDR3 sequences in the sample, 42% were seen once. The sample comprised blood. The receptors come from a woman aged 18-30 years in good health.

The genes are TRBV6-6 and TRBJ1-1; D possibly corresponds to TRBD1 (5 bases). This CDR3 has 11 amino acids. V was clipped by 5 bases and J by 11 bases, with 12 bases between them. Germline V CDR1 and CDR2: MNHNY, SVGAGI (reference sequence). For the CDR3, the DNA is TGTGCCAGCAGTCGGACACCCTCGGCTTTCTTT. Translating gives CASSRTPSAFF.

This clonotype was seen a few times. This chain joins TRBV3-1 and TRBJ1-1; 7 bases are a match to TRBD1. Germline V gives CDR1 LGHDT, CDR2 YNNKEL (reference sequence). CDR3 size: 15 residues. Trimming at V came to 0 bases and at J to 3 bases, leaving 4 bases not matched to a gene. The CDR3 is CASSQDGTDYTEAFF. CDR3 coding DNA: TGTGCCAGCAGCCAAGATGGGACAGATTACACTGAAGCTTTCTTT.

This clonotype has just a few counts. The genes are TRBV7-9 and TRBJ2-3; a possible D gene is TRBD2 (6 bases). The CDR3 spans 17 residues. Germline CDR1 SEHNR, CDR2 FQNEAQ (reference sequence). The germline V and J ends were trimmed by 5 bases and 0 bases, with 18 bases remaining between them. In DNA form, the CDR3 reads TGTGCCAGCAGCGGAAGACGGGACTCCTCCAGCACAGATACGCAGTATTTT. The encoded protein is CASSGRRDSSSTDTQYF.

A few counts support this clonotype. The chain links TRBV14 to TRBJ1-4, with no clear D. The CDR3 length is 14 residues. Trimming removed 5 bases from V and 6 bases from J, with 13 bases in between. Germline CDR1 and CDR2: SGHDN and FVKESK. The CDR3 nucleotides read TGTGCCAGCAGCATGGACGGACGAGATGAAAAACTGTTTTTT. Its protein is CASSMDGRDEKLFF.

Comment on this clonotype: The junction differs from germline at one of its ends, possibly a read error. This chain uses TRBV12-3 or TRBV12-4 with TRBJ2-3, with D uncertain. CDR3 length: 14 amino acids. DNA for the CDR3: TGTGCCAGCATCGATGGAACGGTCACAGATACGCAGTACTTT. Amino acid sequence: CASIDGTVTDTQYF.

In its sample, this clonotype was seen many times. The gene calls are TRBV5-1 and TRBJ2-3; D perhaps matches TRBD1 (6 bases). There are 17 residues in the CDR3. The V gene's germline CDR1 is SGHRS and CDR2 YFSETQ. V was cut by 0 bases and J by 9 bases, with 23 bases left in between. The CDR3 DNA follows: TGCGCCAGCAGCTTGGCCTTACAGGGTAGGCCAATTCAGACGCAGTATTTT. Translated: CASSLALQGRPIQTQYF. Combining the CDR3 with reference TRBV5-1 and TRBJ2-3 gives the whole variable domain KAGVTQTPRYLIKTRGQQVTLSCSPISGHRSVSWYQQTPGQGLQFLFEYFSETQRNKGNFPGRFSGRQFSNSRSEMNVSTLELGDSALYLCASSLALQGRPIQTQYFGPGTRLTVL.

The gene calls are TRBV12-3 or TRBV12-4 and TRBJ2-3, with 8 bases identical to TRBD1. Trimming cost V 3 bases and J 4 bases; bases outside gene matches: 6. The CDR3 has 15 amino acids. The DNA for the CDR3 is TGTGCCAGCAGTTTCAAAGGACAGGGTCCAGATACGCAGTATTTT. Translating gives CASSFKGQGPDTQYF.

In this sample, this clonotype turned up a few times. The genes are TRBV6-6 and TRBJ2-7; D not certain. CDR1 and CDR2 (germline): MNHNY, SVGAGI (reference sequence). The CDR3 runs to 14 residues. Trimming cost V 6 bases and J 0 bases, with 12 bases left between them. The CDR3 sequence is CASSPDVSSYEQYF. The CDR3 bases are TGTGCCAGCAGCCCCGACGTTAGCTCCTACGAGCAGTACTTC.

V usage is TRBV7-9 and J usage is TRBJ2-1; the D is unclear. V lost 4 bases, J lost 6 bases, and 7 bases lay in between. Germline CDR1 is SEHNR and CDR2 is FQNEAQ (reference sequence). The CDR3 has 12 residues. The CDR3 here is CASSSQFNEQFF. The CDR3, as DNA: TGTGCCAGCAGCTCCCAATTCAATGAGCAGTTCTTC.

DNA of the CDR3: TGTGCCAGCAGCTTAGGGTCGTCTAGACAAGCCTACGAGCAGTACTTC. This encodes CASSLGSSRQAYEQYF. The chain carries TRBV5-6 and TRBJ2-7; D unresolved. Germline loops: CDR1 SGHDT, CDR2 YYEEEE. Trimming cost V 2 bases and J 2 bases, with 17 bases left between them. This CDR3 comprises 16 residues.

This clonotype was counted only a few times. This chain joins TRBV3-1 and TRBJ2-4, with D perhaps matching TRBD1 (6 bases). V gave up 1 base and J gave up 0 bases, with 13 bases separating them. Germline V lookup: CDR1 LGHDT, CDR2 YNNKEL (reference sequence). The CDR3 spans 17 residues. CDR3 bases: TGTGCCAGCAGCCAAGGGGGGCATTCCTTAGCCAAAAACATTCAGTACTTC. As protein: CASSQGGHSLAKNIQYF.

The chain joins TRBV4-1 to TRBJ2-7, with D unresolved. Per the germline V gene, CDR1 is MGHRA and CDR2 is YSYEKL. The CDR3 is 16 residues long. V gave up 0 bases and J gave up 7 bases, with 19 bases separating them. The CDR3 spells CASSQDRVSRNNEQYF. The DNA for the CDR3 is TGCGCCAGCAGCCAAGATCGAGTCAGTCGAAACAATGAGCAGTACTTC.

This clonotype appeared a few times. The chain has TRBV11-2 and TRBJ1-6, with no clear D. The CDR3 consists of 12 residues. V lost 3 bases and J 11 bases, leaving 8 bases between the germline ends. The germline CDR1 and CDR2 sequences are SGHAT and FQNNGV. The chain's CDR3 is CASSFIGPPLHF. Written as DNA, the CDR3 is TGTGCCAGCAGCTTTATTGGGCCACCCCTCCACTTT. Full variable domain (outside the CDR3, taken from reference TRBV11-2 and TRBJ1-6): EAGVAQSPRYKIIEKRQSVAFWCNPISGHATLYWYQQILGQGPKLLIQFQNNGVVDDSQLPKDRFSAERLKGVDSTLKIQPAKLEDSAVYLCASSFIGPPLHFGNGTRLTVT.

The sample holds a few counts of this clonotype. The V and J genes are TRBV7-9 and TRBJ2-5, with D hard to call. Germline V gives CDR1 SEHNR, CDR2 FQNEAQ (reference sequence). The CDR3 runs to 13 residues. V lost 2 bases to trimming and J lost 11 bases, with 15 bases between them. The CDR3 DNA follows: TGTGCCAGCAGCTTATACGAAGATATGGAGCAGTACTTC. It translates to CASSLYEDMEQYF.

This chain uses TRBV27 with TRBJ2-1, with D maybe TRBD2 (7 bases). CDR1 and CDR2 from the germline V gene are MNHEY and SMNVEV (reference sequence). This CDR3 contains 15 residues. Trimming shortened V by 2 bases and J by 6 bases, and 14 bases separated the two germline ends. CDR3 nucleotide sequence: TGTGCCAGCAGTTTAGGCGGGGGAGGGGGCAATGAGCAGTTCTTC. Its translation: CASSLGGGGGNEQFF.

This chain links TRBV6-1 with TRBJ1-5; D not certain. CDR1 is MNHNS, CDR2 SASEGT, per germline. This CDR3 has 13 residues. The V and J ends lost 5 bases and 5 bases respectively, with 10 bases between them. The CDR3 sequence is CASSPTRDQPQHF. CDR3 in DNA: TGTGCCAGCAGTCCCACCCGGGATCAGCCCCAGCATTTT.

The gene calls are TRBV15 and TRBJ1-1; D remains unclear. Germline-derived CDR1 and CDR2 are LNHNV and YYDKDF (reference sequence). CDR3 length: 12 amino acids. V lost 0 bases and J lost 7, with 6 bases in between. The CDR3 protein is CATSRDANEAFF. The DNA for the CDR3 is TGTGCCACCAGCAGAGATGCGAATGAAGCTTTCTTT.

This chain joins TRBV5-1 and TRBJ2-4; D unresolved. The CDR3 contains 14 residues. Germline-derived CDR1 and CDR2 are SGHRS and YFSETQ. V shed 3 bases and J shed 0 bases, with 7 bases lying between them. CDR3 in amino acids: CASSSEIAKNIQYF. The CDR3 coding sequence is TGCGCCAGCAGCTCGGAGATAGCCAAAAACATTCAGTACTTC.

This rearrangement joins TRBV20-1 to TRBJ1-2; weak D call: TRBD1 (5 bases). Trimming shortened V by 0 bases and J by 4 bases, and 15 bases separated the two germline ends. The germline CDR1 and CDR2 sequences are DFQATT and SNEGSKA (reference sequence). CDR3 length equals 15 residues. The CDR3 coding sequence is TGCAGTGCTAGAGATAGGCTGGGGCTCAGCTATGGCTACACCTTC. It yields the protein CSARDRLGLSYGYTF.

As concerns this clonotype: One end of the junction fails to match germline, which may point to a read error. The chain joins TRBV7-2 to TRBJ1-5; D is unresolved. CDR3 size: 15 residues. Germline CDR1 and CDR2: SGHTA and FQGNSA. CDR3 residues: CASSFPPGTNQPQHF. CDR3 nucleotide sequence: TGCGCCAGCAGCTTCCCCCCAGGCACGAATCAGCCCCAGCATTTT.

J is TRBJ2-5 and V is TRBV20-1, with D unresolved. With the DNA end fitting TRBJ2-7 better, the J assignment may be wrong. The CDR3 sequence is 13 residues long. The germline V gene has CDR1 DFQATT and CDR2 SNEGSKA (reference sequence). CDR3 DNA sequence: TGCAGTGCTAGAGATTTTGGGATCTACGAGCAGTACTTC. Protein product: CSARDFGIYEQYF.

This chain links TRBV6-5 with TRBJ1-3, with D perhaps matching TRBD1 (5 bases). The germline V and J ends were trimmed by 0 bases and 2 bases, with 8 bases remaining between them. CDR1 is MNHEY, CDR2 SVGAGI, per germline. The CDR3 loop spans 15 amino acids. The CDR3 nucleotides are TGTGCCAGCAGTTACTCAGGGGTTGCTGGAAACACCATATATTTT. Protein product: CASSYSGVAGNTIYF.

The chain has TRBV20-1 and TRBJ2-3; 8 bases are shared with TRBD1. The germline CDR1 and CDR2 sequences are DFQATT and SNEGSKA (reference sequence). V trimming: 3 bases; J trimming: 3 bases; junction bases outside the gene matches: 14. There are 17 residues in the CDR3. The CDR3 DNA sequence: TGCAGTGCTAGCTTTCAGGGGGCGCTTGTTTCGACAGATACGCAGTATTTT. Translation: CSASFQGALVSTDTQYF.

The V and J genes are TRBV28 and TRBJ2-1, with 8 bases that match TRBD1. V lost 2 bases and J lost 7; bases outside the gene matches: 7. The CDR3 runs 15 residues. The germline gives CDR1 MDHEN, CDR2 SYDVKM. The CDR3 protein is CASSLGAGGKNEQFF. CDR3 nucleotide sequence: TGTGCCAGCAGTTTAGGGGCAGGGGGCAAGAATGAGCAGTTCTTC. Drawing the rest from reference TRBV28 and TRBJ2-1, the complete variable domain is DVKVTQSSRYLVKRTGEKVFLECVQDMDHENMFWYRQDPGLGLRLIYFSYDVKMKEKGDIPEGYSVSREKKERFSLILESASTNQTSMYLCASSLGAGGKNEQFFGPGTRLTVL.

The chain uses TRBV6-1 and TRBJ2-7; D gene unclear. The CDR3 consists of 17 residues. V was pared by 2 bases and J by 6 bases, with 23 bases between. The germline V gene has CDR1 MNHNS and CDR2 SASEGT. The CDR3 loop reads CASSESLTVRDSGEQYF. The CDR3 nucleotides read TGTGCCAGCAGTGAATCCCTGACCGTGAGAGATTCGGGCGAGCAGTACTTC.

V gene TRBV20-1 combines with J gene TRBJ2-7; 8 bases align to TRBD2. CDR1 and CDR2 from the germline V gene are DFQATT and SNEGSKA (reference sequence). CDR3 length equals 14 residues. Unmatched junction bases numbered 3, after V lost 1 base and J lost 1 base. The CDR3 reads CSARGGGRSYEQYF. The CDR3 DNA sequence: TGCAGTGCTAGAGGAGGCGGGAGGTCCTACGAGCAGTACTTC.

V gene TRBV12-5 combines with J gene TRBJ2-1; 8 bases align to TRBD1. The junction had 5 bases not matched to a gene; V was cut back by 3 bases and J by 4 bases. This CDR3 is 15 amino acids long. Germline assignment: CDR1 LGHNT and CDR2 FRNRAP. The CDR3 loop is CASGFGTGRYNEQFF. The CDR3 bases are TGTGCTAGTGGTTTTGGGACAGGAAGATACAATGAGCAGTTCTTC.

The V call is TRBV20-1, the J call TRBJ2-7; 7 positions match TRBD1. Germline loops: CDR1 DFQATT, CDR2 SNEGSKA (reference sequence). The CDR3 has 14 residues. Germline trimming cut 6 bases from V and 1 base from J; bases unmatched to any gene: 9. The CDR3 loop is CSATWDSVSYEQYF. The CDR3 nucleotides read TGCAGTGCCACCTGGGACAGCGTTTCCTACGAGCAGTACTTC.

This clonotype has just a few counts. The chain employs TRBV20-1 and TRBJ1-2, with a possible D match to TRBD1 (5 bases). Trimming pared 1 base from V and 8 bases from J, leaving 14 bases between. This CDR3 is 13 amino acids long. CDR1 DFQATT and CDR2 SNEGSKA come from the germline V gene (reference sequence). The CDR3 sequence is CSARGDRGGGYTF. The CDR3 nucleotides read TGCAGTGCTAGAGGGGACCGCGGAGGGGGCTACACCTTC.

This clonotype has only a few counts. This chain connects TRBV4-1 to TRBJ1-5, with TRBD1 identical over 8 bases. V lost 0 bases to trimming and J lost 6 bases; unmatched junction nucleotides: 7. CDR1 is MGHRA, CDR2 YSYEKL, per germline. This CDR3 is built from 16 residues. The CDR3, as DNA: TGCGCCAGCAGCCAAGATCCGGCAGGGGGCTTTCAGCCCCAGCATTTT. The encoded protein is CASSQDPAGGFQPQHF.

The chain recombines TRBV24-1 with TRBJ2-3, with a tentative D call TRBD1 (5 bases). The germline gives CDR1 KGHDR, CDR2 SFDVKD. This CDR3 has 13 amino acids. The V end was cut by 7 bases, the J end by 1 base, with 8 bases between. CDR3 amino acids: CATSDSRTDTQYF. The CDR3 DNA reads TGTGCCACCAGCGACAGTCGCACAGATACGCAGTATTTT.